These T cell receptor beta chains were read from a single sample in a study of control samples from healthy donors and cancer patients. Repertoires were generated with immunoSEQ multiplex PCR, while TCRdb's copy carries only in-frame clones and drops some. The sample lists 150,000 to 180,000 clones; approximately 94% were seen once. Sample: blood. The receptors were gathered from a man aged 35 to 55 in good health. Each CDR3 is given with its conserved first and last residue. The D gene is left open where the match is weak. Clone sizes are given selectively: once, few, many, or a class where the clone is expanded.

TRBV19	.	.	TRBJ1-2	CASTNLEKGRYGYTF	TGTGCCAGTACCAACCTCGAGAAGGGGAGATACGGCTACACCTTC
TRBV6-5	TRBD2	.	TRBJ2-1	CASSNVLAGYNEQFF	TGTGCCAGCAGTAATGTCCTAGCGGGGTACAATGAGCAGTTCTTC
TRBV7-6	.	.	TRBJ2-2	CASSLVPGKNTGELFF	TGTGCCAGCAGCTTAGTTCCGGGAAAGAACACCGGGGAGCTGTTTTTT
TRBV18	.	.	TRBJ1-1	CASSPPSPANTEAFF	TGTGCCAGCTCACCACCGAGCCCCGCGAACACTGAAGCTTTCTTT
TRBV6-5	.	.	TRBJ1-2	CASSADRNYGYTF	TGTGCCAGCAGCGCGGACCGTAACTATGGCTACACCTTC
TRBV5-1	.	.	TRBJ1-5	CASAVRIGEQPQHF	TGCGCCAGCGCGGTCAGGATCGGAGAACAGCCCCAGCATTTT
TRBV5-1	.	.	TRBJ1-3	CASSLRPGAGNTIYF	TGCGCTAGCAGCTTAAGACCTGGAGCTGGAAACACCATATATTTT
TRBV7-2	TRBD1	.	TRBJ2-7	CASSFIHRQGREQYF	TGTGCCAGCAGCTTTATCCACCGACAGGGACGCGAGCAGTACTTC
TRBV9	.	.	TRBJ1-4	CASSAERGYPNEKLFF	TGTGCCAGCAGCGCCGAGCGGGGGTATCCGAATGAAAAACTGTTTTTT
TRBV6-5	.	.	TRBJ1-6	CASSYSGPSPLHF	TGTGCCAGCAGTTACTCCGGCCCTTCACCCCTCCACTTT
TRBV9	TRBD1	.	TRBJ2-3	CASSTTGAVTDTQYF	TGTGCCAGCAGCACGACAGGGGCAGTCACAGATACGCAGTATTTT
TRBV21-1	.	.	TRBJ1-2	CASLPGTLLGYGYTF	TGTGCCAGCCTCCCTGGGACATTACTCGGGTATGGCTACACCTTC
TRBV6-5	TRBD1	.	TRBJ2-1	CASSSTGSSYNEQFF	TGTGCCAGCAGTTCGACAGGGAGCTCCTACAATGAGCAGTTCTTC
TRBV15	.	few	TRBJ2-1	CATSRDWELQFF	TGTGCCACCAGCAGAGATTGGGAGTTACAGTTCTTC
TRBV5-1	.	.	TRBJ1-2	CASSPDSTVSYGYTF	TGCGCCAGCAGCCCGGATTCGACAGTTTCCTATGGCTACACCTTC
TRBV6-5	.	.	TRBJ1-2	CASSYDDSGYGYTF	TGTGCCAGCAGTTACGACGATAGTGGCTATGGCTACACCTTC
TRBV6-1	.	.	TRBJ2-1	CASSEAHLQEQFF	TGTGCCAGCAGTGAAGCCCACCTACAGGAGCAGTTCTTC
TRBV4-3	.	.	TRBJ1-2	CASSQDRTVIYGYTF	TGCGCCAGCAGCCAAGATCGGACAGTCATCTATGGCTACACCTTC
TRBV6-2/TRBV6-3	TRBD1	.	TRBJ2-2	CASSDRASGELFF	TGTGCCAGCAGTGACAGGGCCTCCGGGGAGCTGTTTTTT
TRBV28	TRBD2	once	TRBJ2-4	CASSPQAGGLVAKNIQYF	TGTGCCAGCAGTCCTCAGGCGGGGGGGCTGGTAGCCAAAAACATTCAGTACTTC
TRBV28	.	.	TRBJ2-7	CASSPNRVRVYF	TGTGCCAGCAGTCCGAATAGGGTGCGGGTGTACTTC
TRBV18	TRBD1	.	TRBJ2-6	CASSWPLTGGMSGANVLTF	TGTGCCAGCTCATGGCCTTTGACAGGGGGCATGTCTGGGGCCAACGTCCTGACTTTC
TRBV27	TRBD1	.	TRBJ2-7	CASSLWTGKVNEQYF	TGTGCCAGCAGCCTCTGGACAGGGAAAGTAAACGAGCAGTACTTC
TRBV5-1	.	.	TRBJ1-2	CASSLEAVTYGYTF	TGCGCCAGCAGCTTGGAAGCAGTTACCTATGGCTACACCTTC
TRBV30	TRBD2	.	TRBJ2-3	CAWSVGGGASDTQYF	TGTGCCTGGAGTGTAGGCGGGGGGGCATCAGATACGCAGTATTTT
TRBV3-1/TRBV3-2	TRBD1	once	TRBJ1-1	CASSYRGEDTEAFF	TGTGCCAGCAGCTACAGGGGGGAAGACACTGAAGCTTTCTTT
TRBV19	TRBD1	.	TRBJ2-7	CASAQGAGYEQYF	TGTGCCAGTGCTCAGGGGGCAGGGTACGAGCAGTACTTC
TRBV6-5	.	.	TRBJ1-2	CAILLGVGYTF	TGTGCCATTCTACTTGGGGTCGGCTACACCTTC
TRBV7-2	TRBD2	.	TRBJ2-3	CASSFRGGGATDTQYF	TGTGCCAGCAGCTTCCGCGGCGGGGGGGCGACAGATACGCAGTATTTT
TRBV24-1	.	.	TRBJ1-1	CATSAGVGWDTEAFF	TGTGCCACCAGTGCAGGGGTCGGTTGGGACACTGAAGCTTTCTTT
TRBV5-1	.	.	TRBJ1-1	CASSTEPGRSNTEAFF	TGCGCCAGCAGCACCGAGCCGGGACGGTCGAACACTGAAGCTTTCTTT
TRBV19	TRBD1	once	TRBJ1-2	CASSIAGQGASIYGYTF	TGTGCCAGTAGTATAGCGGGACAGGGGGCGTCCATCTATGGCTACACCTTC
TRBV19	.	.	TRBJ2-2	CASNIAGMTGELFF	TGTGCCAGTAATATAGCAGGGATGACCGGGGAGCTGTTTTTT
TRBV10-1	TRBD2	.	TRBJ2-7	CASSESLAGGYEQYF	TGCGCCAGCAGTGAGTCTCTCGCGGGGGGCTACGAGCAGTACTTC
TRBV5-1	.	once	TRBJ2-7	CASPHEQYF	TGCGCCAGCCCCCACGAGCAGTACTTC
TRBV29-1	TRBD1	.	TRBJ2-2	CSVEDRGTGVTGELFF	TGCAGCGTTGAAGATCGAGGGACAGGGGTAACCGGGGAGCTGTTTTTT
TRBV27	.	.	TRBJ2-7	CASSLMEHYEQYF	TGTGCCAGCAGTTTAATGGAACACTACGAGCAGTACTTC
TRBV29-1	.	.	TRBJ1-2	CSVEDRGDPINYGYTF	TGCAGCGTTGAAGATCGGGGTGATCCCATTAACTATGGCTACACCTTC
TRBV4-2	.	few	TRBJ1-1	CASSQDPAGTEAFF	TGTGCCAGCAGCCAAGATCCCGCGGGCACTGAAGCTTTCTTT
TRBV5-4	TRBD1	.	TRBJ1-2	CASSLEVLTGGHYGYTF	TGTGCCAGCAGCTTGGAAGTACTGACAGGGGGGCACTATGGCTACACCTTC
TRBV5-1	.	once	TRBJ2-7	CASSLDRGGDEQYF	TGCGCCAGCAGCTTGGACAGGGGAGGGGACGAGCAGTACTTC
TRBV18	TRBD1	once	TRBJ2-7	CASSPRQGATYEQYF	TGTGCCAGCTCACCGCGACAGGGGGCAACCTACGAGCAGTACTTC
TRBV6-6	TRBD2	.	TRBJ2-7	CASSLAGNYEQYF	TGTGCCAGCAGCCTAGCGGGGAACTACGAGCAGTACTTC
TRBV6-1	.	once	TRBJ2-3	CASSGYASQHTDTQYF	TGTGCCAGCAGTGGTTACGCTAGCCAACACACAGATACGCAGTATTTT
TRBV30	.	.	TRBJ1-1	CAWSPPFTWGTEAFF	TGTGCCTGGAGTCCACCGTTCACATGGGGAACTGAAGCTTTCTTT
TRBV19	.	.	TRBJ2-5	CASSYRASQETQYF	TGTGCCAGTAGTTACCGCGCAAGCCAAGAGACCCAGTACTTC
TRBV7-2	TRBD1	.	TRBJ1-5	CASSRDSSNGNQPQHF	TGTGCCAGCAGCAGGGACAGCTCAAATGGCAATCAGCCCCAGCATTTT
TRBV5-6	.	.	TRBJ2-2	CASSLVGGGTGELFF	TGTGCCAGCAGCTTGGTCGGGGGTGGAACCGGGGAGCTGTTTTTT
TRBV9	TRBD1	.	TRBJ1-1	CASSVAQGNAEAFF	TGTGCCAGCAGCGTAGCACAGGGGAACGCTGAAGCTTTCTTT
TRBV5-1	.	.	TRBJ1-5	CASSVQPGVNQPQHF	TGCGCCAGCAGCGTCCAACCAGGGGTCAATCAGCCCCAGCATTTT
TRBV4-3	TRBD1	.	TRBJ1-2	CASSPDRANNYGYTF	TGCGCCAGCAGCCCGGACAGGGCGAATAACTATGGCTACACCTTC
TRBV6-5	TRBD2	.	TRBJ2-1	CASSTGGAGNEQFF	TGTGCCAGCAGCACCGGGGGGGCGGGCAATGAGCAGTTCTTC
TRBV6-5	.	.	TRBJ1-4	CASSSDSSNEKLFF	TGTGCCAGCAGTTCGGACAGCTCTAATGAAAAACTGTTTTTT